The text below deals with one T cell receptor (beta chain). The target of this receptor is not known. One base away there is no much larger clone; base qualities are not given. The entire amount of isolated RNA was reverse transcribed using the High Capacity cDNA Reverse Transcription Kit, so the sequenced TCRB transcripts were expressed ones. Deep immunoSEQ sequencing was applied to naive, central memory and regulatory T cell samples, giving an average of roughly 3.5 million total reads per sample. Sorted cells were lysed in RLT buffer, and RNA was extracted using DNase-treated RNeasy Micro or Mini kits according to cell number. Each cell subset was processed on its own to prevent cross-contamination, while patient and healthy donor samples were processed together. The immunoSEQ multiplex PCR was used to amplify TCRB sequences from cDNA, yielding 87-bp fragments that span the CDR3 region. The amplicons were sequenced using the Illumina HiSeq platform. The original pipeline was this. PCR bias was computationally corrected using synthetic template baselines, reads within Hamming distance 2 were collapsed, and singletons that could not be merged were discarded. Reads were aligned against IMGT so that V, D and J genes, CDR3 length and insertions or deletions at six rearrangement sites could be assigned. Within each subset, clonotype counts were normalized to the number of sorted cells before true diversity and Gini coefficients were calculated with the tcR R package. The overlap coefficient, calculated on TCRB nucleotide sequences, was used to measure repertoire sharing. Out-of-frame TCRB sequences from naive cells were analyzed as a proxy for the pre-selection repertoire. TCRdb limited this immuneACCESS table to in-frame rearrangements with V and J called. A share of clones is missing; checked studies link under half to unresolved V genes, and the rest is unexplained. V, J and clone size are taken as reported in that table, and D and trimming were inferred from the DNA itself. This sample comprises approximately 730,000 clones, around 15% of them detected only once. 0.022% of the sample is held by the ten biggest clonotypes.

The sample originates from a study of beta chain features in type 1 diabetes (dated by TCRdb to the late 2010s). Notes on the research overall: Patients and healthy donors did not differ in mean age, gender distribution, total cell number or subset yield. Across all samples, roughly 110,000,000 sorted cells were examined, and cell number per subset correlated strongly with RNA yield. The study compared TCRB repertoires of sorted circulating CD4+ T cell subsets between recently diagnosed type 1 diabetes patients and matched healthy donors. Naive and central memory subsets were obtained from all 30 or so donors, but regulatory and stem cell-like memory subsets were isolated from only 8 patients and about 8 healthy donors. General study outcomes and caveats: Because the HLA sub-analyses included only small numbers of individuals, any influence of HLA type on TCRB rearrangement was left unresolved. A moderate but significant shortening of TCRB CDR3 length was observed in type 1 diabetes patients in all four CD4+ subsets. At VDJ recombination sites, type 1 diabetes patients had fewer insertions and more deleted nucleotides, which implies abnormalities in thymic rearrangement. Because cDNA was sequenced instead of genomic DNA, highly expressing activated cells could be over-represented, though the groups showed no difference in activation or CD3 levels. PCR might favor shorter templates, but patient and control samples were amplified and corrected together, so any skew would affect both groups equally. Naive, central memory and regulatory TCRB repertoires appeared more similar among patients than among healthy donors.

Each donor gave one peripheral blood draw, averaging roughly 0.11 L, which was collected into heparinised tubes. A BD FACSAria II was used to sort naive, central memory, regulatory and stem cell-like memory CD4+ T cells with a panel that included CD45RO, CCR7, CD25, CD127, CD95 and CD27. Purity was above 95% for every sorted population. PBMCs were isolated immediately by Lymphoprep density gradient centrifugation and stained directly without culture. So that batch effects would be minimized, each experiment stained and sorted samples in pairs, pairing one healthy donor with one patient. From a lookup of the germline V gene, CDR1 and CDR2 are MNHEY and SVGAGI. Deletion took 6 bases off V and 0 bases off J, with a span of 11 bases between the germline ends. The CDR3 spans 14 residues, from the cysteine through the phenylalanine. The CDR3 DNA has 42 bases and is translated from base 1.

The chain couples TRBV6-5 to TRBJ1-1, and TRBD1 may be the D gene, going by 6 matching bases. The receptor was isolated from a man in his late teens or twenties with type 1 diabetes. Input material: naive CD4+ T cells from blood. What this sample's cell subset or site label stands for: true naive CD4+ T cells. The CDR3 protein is CASRKDRLNTEAFF. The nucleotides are TGTGCCAGCAGGAAGGACAGATTGAACACTGAAGCTTTCTTT.